A selection of T cell receptor beta chains follows, all from one sample in a study of T cells in Graves' hyperthyroidism and ophthalmopathy. Each CDR3 protein gets one entry after TCRdb re-called the multiplex PCR reads with MiXCR. Here the sample spans some 490,000 distinct CDR3 sequences, 16% being singletons. Material: blood. These TCRs come from a woman aged 30 to 39 with Graves' ophthalmopathy. The CDR3 runs from the conserved cysteine through the conserved F or W. Each record gives: J gene, D gene, clone size, V gene, CDR3 protein, CDR3 DNA. The D gene is left open where the match is weak. Clone size is not always given. Where it is, it says once, few, many or a class for expanded clones.

TRBJ2-6 . . TRBV3-1 CASSHVCWARGVLTF TGTGCCAGCAGCCACGTGTGTTGGGCTCGAGGCGTCCTGACTTTC
TRBJ2-5 . . TRBV7-2 CASSLTAVLQETQYF TGTGCCAGCAGCTTAACAGCGGTCCTCCAAGAGACCCAGTACTTC
TRBJ2-3 . many TRBV3-1 CASSHRTYRGTDTQYF TGTGCCAGCAGCCACCGAACCTACAGGGGCACAGATACGCAGTATTTT
TRBJ1-6 . . TRBV7-9 CASIQGTENGSPLHF TGTGCCAGCATCCAGGGGACCGAGAATGGTTCACCCCTCCACTTT
TRBJ1-1 . few TRBV5-5 CASSLDDTEAFF TGTGCCAGCAGCTTGGATGACACTGAAGCTTTCTTT
TRBJ2-3 TRBD2 . TRBV7-2 CASSSGLAGTLRRPDTQYF TGTGCCAGCAGCTCGGGACTAGCGGGGACCCTCCGACGGCCAGATACGCAGTATTTT
TRBJ2-1 . . TRBV28 CASSQAGAGGLEQFF TGTGCCAGCAGTCAAGCGGGAGCAGGGGGACTCGAGCAGTTCTTC
TRBJ2-7 TRBD2 many TRBV20-1 CSARAATSGRTEQYF TGCAGTGCTAGAGCCGCCACTAGCGGGAGGACCGAGCAGTACTTC
TRBJ2-5 . . TRBV28 CASEDVKTQYF TGTGCCAGTGAGGATGTGAAGACCCAGTACTTC
TRBJ1-2 . few TRBV19 CASSLVGFYGYTF TGTGCCAGTAGTTTGGTGGGATTTTATGGCTACACCTTC
TRBJ2-5 . . TRBV28 CASSPAGLLETQYF TGTGCCAGCAGCCCCGCGGGGTTGTTGGAGACCCAGTACTTC
TRBJ2-7 TRBD1 many TRBV3-1 CASSPRDRFTYEQYF TGTGCCAGCAGCCCCCGGGACAGGTTCACCTACGAGCAGTACTTC